This T cell receptor beta chain was recovered during a study of T-cell reconstitution after alpha-beta-depleted transplantation in children. As concerns this clonotype: Antigen unknown.

The authors prepared the TCRbeta library with unique molecular identifiers. TCRdb analysed the PCR reads with MiXCR anew, one entry per CDR3 protein. Here the sample spans fewer than 700,000 distinct CDR3 sequences, roughly 24% being singletons. Germline V lookup: CDR1 MNHNS, CDR2 SASEGT. CDR3 length: 13 amino acids. V was trimmed by 6 bases and J by 6 bases, leaving 12 bases between them. Study findings and constraints: There were reportedly several hundred expanded graft clones from which alpha-beta T cells came about two months after transplant. The authors attributed T-cell counts and diversity one year after transplant mostly to newly produced T cells. Some patients' high day-60 TCRbeta diversity was attributed to recipient cells surviving conditioning.

This rearrangement joins TRBV6-1 to TRBJ2-1, with TRBD2 as a possible D gene (6 bases). The clonotype originates from a boy younger than two who had a stem cell transplant for acute myeloid leukemia, so the T cells may come from the graft donor. Sequenced material: PBMCs, mostly from graft donor cells, taken 360 days after TCRalphabeta/CD19-depleted stem cell transplant. CDR3 nucleotide sequence: TGTGCCAGCAGGAGTCGACTAGTCAATGAGCAGTTCTTC. Protein product: CASRSRLVNEQFF.